At least ten counts were recorded for the clone carrying this TCR beta chain. Its antigen is currently unknown. The data are from a study of CD8 T cells in ankylosing spondylitis. TCRdb redid the calling of the 5' RACE reads with MiXCR, one entry per CDR3 protein. Of 100,000 to 150,000 distinct CDR3 sequences in the sample, approximately 10% were seen once. Trimming took 4 bases from V and 5 from J, leaving 14 bases between them. This CDR3 contains 14 residues. CDR1 and CDR2 (germline): MNHEY, SVGEGT. General study results and limits: Some of the motif variants had earlier been found in reactive arthritis patients' fluid and blood. Blood from ankylosing spondylitis patients appeared to carry a characteristic roughly 8-variant TCR beta motif.

Sequenced input: blood, either unsorted or a sorted T cell fraction (not recorded which). This sequence was found in a female donor with ankylosing spondylitis or in good health (not recorded which). V usage is TRBV6-2 or TRBV6-3 and J usage is TRBJ1-1; possible D gene TRBD1, 6 bases. CDR3 loop: CASSSRGRGTEAFF. CDR3 nucleotides: TGTGCCAGCAGTTCCCGGGGCAGGGGAACTGAAGCTTTCTTT.